This record looks at one T cell receptor beta chain sequence and its context. Primers for the PCR totalled 60 Vbeta and 13 Jbeta. Assay: immunoSEQ multiplex PCR; the TCRdb copy retains only in-frame clones and omits some. The sample yields about 52,000 clones, over 70% seen once. These data come from a study of cytomegalovirus exposure and HLA in healthy donors. The V end lost 4 bases, the J end lost 1 base, and 14 bases lay between the germline ends. Germline values: CDR1 ENHRY, CDR2 SYGVKD. This CDR3 is built from 15 residues. This rearrangement joins TRBV10-3 to TRBJ2-7; the D gene is possibly TRBD2 (6 bases). Input material: PBMCs. This clonotype was sampled from a man between 18 and 29 years old in good health and CMV-seronegative. The chain's CDR3 is CAISGDGGSSYEQYF. CDR3 in DNA: TGTGCCATCAGTGGGGACGGAGGGAGTTCCTACGAGCAGTACTTC.